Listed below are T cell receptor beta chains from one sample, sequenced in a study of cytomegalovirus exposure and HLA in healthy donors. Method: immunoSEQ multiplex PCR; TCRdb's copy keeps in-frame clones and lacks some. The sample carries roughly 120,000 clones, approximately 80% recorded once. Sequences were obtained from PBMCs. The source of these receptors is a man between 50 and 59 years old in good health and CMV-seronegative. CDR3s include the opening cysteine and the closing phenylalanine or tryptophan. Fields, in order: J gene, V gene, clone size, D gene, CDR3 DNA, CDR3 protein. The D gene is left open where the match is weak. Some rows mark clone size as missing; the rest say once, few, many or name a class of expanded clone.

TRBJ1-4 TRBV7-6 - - TGTGCCAGCAGTCGGGGGGGGCCTGCAACTAATGAAAAACTGTTTTTT CASSRGGPATNEKLFF
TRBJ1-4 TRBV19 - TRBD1 TGTGCCAGTATCCCCGGACCGGGACAGGCTAATGAAAAACTGTTTTTT CASIPGPGQANEKLFF
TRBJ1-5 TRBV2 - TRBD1 TGTGCCAGCGGGGGACAGGGGGGTCAGCCCCAGCATTTT CASGGQGGQPQHF
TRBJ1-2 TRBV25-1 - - TGTGCCAGCAGTCCCGGACAGACCGTATGGTCTGGCTACACCTTC CASSPGQTVWSGYTF
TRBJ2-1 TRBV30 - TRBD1 TGTGCCTGGAGGGCCCCGGACAGGGCCGACAATGAGCAGTTCTTC CAWRAPDRADNEQFF
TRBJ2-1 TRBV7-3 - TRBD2 TGTGCCAGCAGCTTCGGGGGGAACTCCTACAATGAGCAGTTCTTC CASSFGGNSYNEQFF
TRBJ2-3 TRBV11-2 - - TGTGCCAGCAGCAGCTCCCGCAGGGATACGCAGTATTTT CASSSSRRDTQYF
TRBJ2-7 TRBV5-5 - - TGTGCCAGCAGCCCCTGGGGACAATACGAGCAGTACTTC CASSPWGQYEQYF
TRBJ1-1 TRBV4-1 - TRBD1 TGCGCCAGCAGCCAAGCGGGACAGGGAACTGAAGCTTTCTTT CASSQAGQGTEAFF
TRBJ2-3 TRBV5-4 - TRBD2 TGTGCCAGCAGCGAATGGACTAGCGGGCTTAGCACAGATACGCAGTATTTT CASSEWTSGLSTDTQYF
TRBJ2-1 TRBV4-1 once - TGCGCCAGCAGCCGAGAGAGCTCCTACAATGAGCAGTTCTTC CASSRESSYNEQFF
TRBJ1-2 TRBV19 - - TGTGCCAGTAGTAGTATAGTTGGACAGCGAATCTATGGCTACACCTTC CASSSIVGQRIYGYTF
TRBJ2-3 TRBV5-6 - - TGTGCCAGCAGCTTTACTTCCCTCGCAGATACGCAGTATTTT CASSFTSLADTQYF
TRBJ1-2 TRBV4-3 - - TGCGCCAGCAGCCCGCAAGACAGGACTAACTATGGCTACACCTTC CASSPQDRTNYGYTF
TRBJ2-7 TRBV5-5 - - TGTGCCAGCAGCTTGACAGGGAGCTCCTACGAGCAGTACTTC CASSLTGSSYEQYF
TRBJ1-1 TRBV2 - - TGTGCCAGCAGTGTTTACTCCATGCGGAACACTGAAGCTTTCTTT CASSVYSMRNTEAFF
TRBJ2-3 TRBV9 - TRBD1 TGTGCCAGCAGCGCGACAGGGTGGACAGATACGCAGTATTTT CASSATGWTDTQYF
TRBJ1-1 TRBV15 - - TGTGCCACCAGCAGAGAACACACAGTGAACACTGAAGCTTTCTTT CATSREHTVNTEAFF
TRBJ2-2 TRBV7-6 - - TGTGCCAGCAGCTTACGCAGAACGAACACCGGGGAGCTGTTTTTT CASSLRRTNTGELFF
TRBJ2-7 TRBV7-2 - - TGTGCCAGCAGCTTAGCGCTCGGTACCTACGAGCAGTACTTC CASSLALGTYEQYF
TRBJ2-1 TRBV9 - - TGTGCCAGCAGCGTAGAGGTCCTAGGGAGCAATGAGCAGTTCTTC CASSVEVLGSNEQFF
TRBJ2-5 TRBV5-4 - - TGTGCCAGCAGACCACTTCGGGGAGGTCGGCGAGAGACCCAGTACTTC CASRPLRGGRRETQYF
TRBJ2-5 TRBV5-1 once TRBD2 TGCGCCAGCAGCTTTCGAACTAGCGGGGGCGAAGAGACCCAGTACTTC CASSFRTSGGEETQYF
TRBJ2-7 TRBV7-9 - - TGTGCCAGCAGCTCCGACGGGTGGGCCTACGAGCAGTACTTC CASSSDGWAYEQYF
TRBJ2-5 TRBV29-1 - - TGCAGCACCCGACAGCCTGGGGAGACCCAGTACTTC CSTRQPGETQYF
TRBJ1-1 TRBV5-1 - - TGCGCCAGCAGCTTGGCCGGTTTCAACACTGAAGCTTTCTTT CASSLAGFNTEAFF
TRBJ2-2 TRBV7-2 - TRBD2 TGTGCCAGCAGCCCCCCGGGACTAGCGGGGGTAAACACCGGGGAGCTGTTTTTT CASSPPGLAGVNTGELFF
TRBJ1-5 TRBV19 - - TGTGCCAGTAGTATAGCGGGGGGAAATCAGCCCCAGCATTTT CASSIAGGNQPQHF
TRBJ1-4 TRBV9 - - TGTGCCAGCAGCGTAGGGACAGATGGTGAAAAACTGTTTTTT CASSVGTDGEKLFF
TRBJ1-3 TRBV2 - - TGTGCCAGCGTTAGGGGATCTGGAAACACCATATATTTT CASVRGSGNTIYF
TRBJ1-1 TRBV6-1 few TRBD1 TGTGCCAGCAGTATACAGGGGGGGAAAGCTTTCTTT CASSIQGGKAFF
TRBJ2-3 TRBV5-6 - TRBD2 TGTGCCAGCAGCGGGACTAGCGGATACACAGATACGCAGTATTTT CASSGTSGYTDTQYF
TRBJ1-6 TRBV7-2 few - TGTGCCAGCAGCTTAAATGGGCCAGAAATTTCACCCCTCCACTTT CASSLNGPEISPLHF
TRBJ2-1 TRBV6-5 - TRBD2 TGTGCCAGCAGTCCCGCGGGACTAGCGGACAATGAGCAGTTCTTC CASSPAGLADNEQFF
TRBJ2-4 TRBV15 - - TGTGCCACCAGCAGGGCCTCCGGGTCGGGTTCGGACATTCAGTACTTC CATSRASGSGSDIQYF
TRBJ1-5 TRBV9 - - TGTGCCAGCAGCGCGGGAGGGGCGGGCAATCAGCCCCAGCATTTT CASSAGGAGNQPQHF
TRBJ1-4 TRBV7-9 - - TGTGCCAGCAGCCCCCCCGGGACTGGGAATGAAAAACTGTTTTTT CASSPPGTGNEKLFF
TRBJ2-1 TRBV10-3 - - TGTGCCATCATCAACGCTATCAATGAGCAGTTCTTC CAIINAINEQFF
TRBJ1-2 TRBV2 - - TGTGCCAGCAGTGAAGGAGGACAAGTGAACTATGGCTACACCTTC CASSEGGQVNYGYTF
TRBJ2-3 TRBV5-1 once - TGCGCCAGCAGCGCACGACTACACCGCACAGATACGCAGTATTTT CASSARLHRTDTQYF
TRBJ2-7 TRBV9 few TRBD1 TGTGCCAGCAGCGTAGATGGGGCCTCCTATCAGGGGGACGAGCAGTACTTC CASSVDGASYQGDEQYF
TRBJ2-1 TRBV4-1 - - TGCGCCAGCAGAGAAGGTACAGGGTACAATGAGCAGTTCTTC CASREGTGYNEQFF
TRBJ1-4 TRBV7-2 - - TGTGCCAGCAGCTTAGCTAGCGGCAGGGCAGCTAATGAAAAACTGTTTTTT CASSLASGRAANEKLFF
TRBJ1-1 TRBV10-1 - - TGCGCCAGCAGTGACCCCACACCTGAAGCTTTCTTT CASSDPTPEAFF
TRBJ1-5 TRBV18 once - TGTGCCAGCTCGGGCCAAAGGAGGGATCCCAGCCAGCCCCAGCATTTT CASSGQRRDPSQPQHF
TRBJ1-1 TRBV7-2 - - TGTGCCAGCAGCTGGGACTCTAAGGGGAACACTGAAGCTTTCTTT CASSWDSKGNTEAFF
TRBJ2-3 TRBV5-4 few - TGTGCCAGCAGCCCGGGTGGGGTAGGGGTAGATACGCAGTATTTT CASSPGGVGVDTQYF
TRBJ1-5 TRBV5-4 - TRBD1 TGTGCCAGCAGCATGACAGGGGTGCAGCAGCCCCAGCATTTT CASSMTGVQQPQHF
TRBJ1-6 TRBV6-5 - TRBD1 TGTGCCAGCAGTTCCTTAGGGACAGGAAAAAATTCACCCCTCCACTTT CASSSLGTGKNSPLHF
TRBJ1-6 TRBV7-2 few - TGTGCCAGCAGCCCCGCCACCAGAGGCTCACCCCTCCACTTT CASSPATRGSPLHF
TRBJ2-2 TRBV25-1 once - TGTGCCAGCAGTGAATATACAGGCTCGAACACCGGGGAGCTGTTTTTT CASSEYTGSNTGELFF
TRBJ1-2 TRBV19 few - TGTGCCAGTACCTGGGGGGGCCCGGGCTATGGCTACACCTTC CASTWGGPGYGYTF
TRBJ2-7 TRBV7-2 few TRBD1 TGTGCCAGCAGCACGACAGGGTTGTATGAAGAGCAGTACTTC CASSTTGLYEEQYF